The source of this TCR beta chain is a study of control samples from healthy donors and cancer patients. Repertoires were generated with immunoSEQ multiplex PCR, while TCRdb's copy carries only in-frame clones and drops some. There are about 160,000 clones in the sample; 70% to 90% occur only once, and 12% lies in the top ten. This CDR3 has 12 amino acids. The ends were cut back, 7 bases at V and 5 bases at J, with 11 bases in the middle. Germline V gene data show CDR1 as ENHRY and CDR2 as SYGVKD. Sequenced: blood. This receptor was identified in a young man in good health. The chain recombines TRBV10-3 with TRBJ1-2; D is ambiguous. DNA for the CDR3: TGTGCCATCAATAACTCGAGTTATGGCTACACCTTC. Its protein product is CAINNSSYGYTF.